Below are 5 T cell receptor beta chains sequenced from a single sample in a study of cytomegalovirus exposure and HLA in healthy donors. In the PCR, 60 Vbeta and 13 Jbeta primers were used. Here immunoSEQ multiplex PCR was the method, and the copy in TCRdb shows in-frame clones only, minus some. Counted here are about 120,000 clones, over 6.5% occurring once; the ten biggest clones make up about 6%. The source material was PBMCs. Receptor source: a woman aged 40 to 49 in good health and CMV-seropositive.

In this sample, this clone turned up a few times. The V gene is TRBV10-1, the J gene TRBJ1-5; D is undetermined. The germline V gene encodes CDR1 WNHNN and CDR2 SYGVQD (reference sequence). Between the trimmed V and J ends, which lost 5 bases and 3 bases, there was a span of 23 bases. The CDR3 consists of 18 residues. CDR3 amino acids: CASSPHRTSPSANQPQHF. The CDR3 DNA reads TGCGCCAGCAGTCCACACCGGACTTCCCCCTCCGCCAATCAGCCCCAGCATTTT.

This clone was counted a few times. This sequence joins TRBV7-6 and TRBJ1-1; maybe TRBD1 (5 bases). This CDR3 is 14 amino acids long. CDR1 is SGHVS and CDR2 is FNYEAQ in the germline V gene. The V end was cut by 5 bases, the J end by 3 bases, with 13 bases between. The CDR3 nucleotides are TGTGCCAGCAGCGCAACCAGGGTGGACACTGAAGCTTTCTTT. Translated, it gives CASSATRVDTEAFF.

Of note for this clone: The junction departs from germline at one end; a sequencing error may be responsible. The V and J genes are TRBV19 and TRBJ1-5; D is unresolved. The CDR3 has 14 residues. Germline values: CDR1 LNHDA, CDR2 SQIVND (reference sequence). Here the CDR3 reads CASSPPGSSQPQHF. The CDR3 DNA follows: TGTGCCAGTAGTCCCCCGGGTAGCAGTCAGCCCCAGCATTTT.

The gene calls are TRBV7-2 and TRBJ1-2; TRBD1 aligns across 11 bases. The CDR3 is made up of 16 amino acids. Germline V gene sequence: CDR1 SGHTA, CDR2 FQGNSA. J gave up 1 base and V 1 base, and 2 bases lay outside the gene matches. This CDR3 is CASSLGGQGGNYGYTF. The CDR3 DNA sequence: TGTGCCAGCAGCTTAGGGGGACAGGGGGGTAACTATGGCTACACCTTC.

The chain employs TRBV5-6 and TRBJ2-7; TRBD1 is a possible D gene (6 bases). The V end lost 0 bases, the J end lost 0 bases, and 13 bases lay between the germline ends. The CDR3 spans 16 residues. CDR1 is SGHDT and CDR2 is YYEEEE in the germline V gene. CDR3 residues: CASSLGDTSVSYEQYF. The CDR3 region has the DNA TGTGCCAGCAGCTTGGGGGACACCTCGGTCTCCTACGAGCAGTACTTC.